The rows below give T cell receptor beta chains drawn from one sample of a study of CXCR3-negative and CXCR3-positive naive CD8 T cells. Reprocessing the 5' RACE reads, TCRdb reports a single entry for every CDR3 protein and omits DNA. The listing contains some 100,000 distinct CDR3 sequences. The material sequenced was naive CXCR3+ CD8+ T cells from blood. The source of these receptors is a human donor in good health. Some clones in this sample may be carry-over from other donors' samples. Both conserved end residues are part of each CDR3.

>TRBV7-9|TRBJ2-1
CASSTTSGSYNEQFF
>TRBV15|TRBJ2-7
CATSPRQGTYEQYF
>TRBV4-1|TRBJ2-4
CASSQATGTGYKYF
>TRBV12-3/TRBV12-4|TRBJ2-3
CASAPWEFGDTQYF
>TRBV6-4|TRBJ2-1
CASSDRDNNEQFF
>TRBV11-3|TRBJ2-1
CASSLYHRGQGLYNEQFF
>TRBV28|TRBJ2-1
CASSSTGGHDEQFF
>TRBV12-3/TRBV12-4|TRBJ1-5
CASSLGGTGSGQPQHF
>TRBV20-1|TRBJ2-2
CSARGPNTGELFF
>TRBV29-1|TRBJ2-5
CSVLLGTGGVKTQYF
>TRBV24-1|TRBJ2-1
CATRKNYNEQFF
>TRBV5-6|TRBJ2-5
CASSNGVWLAKETQYF
>TRBV11-1|TRBJ2-1
CASSFSVNEQFF